The 16 T cell receptor beta chains below come from one sample, sequenced in a study of blood T cell repertoires in COVID-19 (dated by TCRdb to the early 2020s). The method was the immunoSEQ multiplex PCR assay. This is the immuneACCESS table as TCRdb keeps it, with only in-frame sequences that have V and J called. A part of the clones is gone; compared with another copy, unresolved V genes explain less than half, and the rest is unexplained. Present in this sample are tens of thousands of clones, more than 75% of which were seen just once. The top ten hold about a sixth of the sample. Sequencing was done on a sample of peripheral blood. All receptors derive from a human donor with active COVID-19. The donor label of this sample is uncertain.

In nucleotides, the CDR3 is TGTGCCAGCAGCCATACGACAGGGGGGGACACTGAAGCTTTCTTT. This translates into CASSHTTGGDTEAFF. The gene calls are TRBV3-1 (or the pseudogene TRBV3-2) and TRBJ1-1, with 9 bases identical to TRBD1. This CDR3 comprises 15 residues. The J segment lost 3 bases and the V segment lost 3 bases, leaving 5 bases of the junction unmatched. Germline V gene lookup returns CDR1 LGHDT and CDR2 YNNKEL (reference sequence).

This clone is a singleton in its sample. The CDR3 coding sequence is TGTGCCACCAGCAGAGGCGGACAGGGGAACACAGATACGCAGTATTTT. Amino acids: CATSRGGQGNTDTQYF. The rearrangement uses TRBV15 and TRBJ2-3; TRBD1 aligns across 9 bases. The CDR3 length is 16 residues. Germline-derived CDR1 and CDR2 are LNHNV and YYDKDF (reference sequence). V shed 1 base and J 2 bases; nucleotides not matched to a gene: 4.

The chain is built from TRBV4-2 and TRBJ1-1, with TRBD1 identical over 8 bases. V lost 4 bases and J lost 4; bases outside the gene matches: 5. Germline CDR1 and CDR2: LGHNA and YNFKEQ. This CDR3 is 14 amino acids long. The CDR3 loop reads CASSPEDRATEAFF. The CDR3 DNA reads as TGTGCCAGCAGCCCCGAGGACAGGGCCACTGAAGCTTTCTTT.

The rearrangement joins TRBV9 to TRBJ2-1; a weak D match, TRBD2 (7 bases). The CDR3 runs to 15 residues. CDR1 and CDR2 (germline): SGDLS, YYNGEE. V dropped 1 base and J dropped 7 bases, with 15 bases sitting between them. This chain's CDR3 is CASSVMAGAGNEQFF. The CDR3 DNA reads as TGTGCCAGCAGCGTAATGGCGGGGGCGGGTAATGAGCAGTTCTTC.

As to this clone: A junction end diverges from the germline sequence, so it may reflect a read error. The chain combines TRBV19 with TRBJ2-5; 8 nucleotides match TRBD1. Germline CDR1 is LNHDA and CDR2 is SQIVND (reference sequence). CDR3 size: 18 residues. The CDR3 reads CASSTGQGWRRNQETQYF. The CDR3 region has the DNA TGTGCCAGTAGTACCGGACAGGGATGGCGAAGAAACCAGGAGACCCAGTACTTC. The variable domain in full, completed from reference TRBV19 and TRBJ2-5, reads DGGITQSPKYLFRKEGQNVTLSCEQNLNHDAMYWYRQDPGQGLRLIYYSQIVNDFQKGDIAEGYSVSREKKESFPLTVTSAQKNPTAFYLCASSTGQGWRRNQETQYFGPGTRLLVL.

The genes are TRBV2 and TRBJ1-5, with D unclear. The V end lost 8 bases, the J end lost 7 bases, and 9 bases lay between the germline ends. Per germline, CDR1 SNHLY and CDR2 FYNNEI. The CDR3 loop spans 11 amino acids. CDR3 sequence: CASGHKQPQHF. The CDR3 bases are TGTGCCAGCGGGCATAAGCAGCCCCAGCATTTT.

The chain joins TRBV7-9 to TRBJ1-4; 7 nucleotides line up with TRBD1. The junction had 12 bases not matched to a gene; V was cut back by 10 bases and J by 7 bases. Germline CDR1 SEHNR, CDR2 FQNEAQ (reference sequence). The CDR3 has 14 residues. The CDR3, as DNA: TGTGCCACCACTCTGGACAGGATGGGTGAAAAACTGTTTTTT. Translating it yields CATTLDRMGEKLFF. Variable domain in full (rest from reference TRBV7-9 and TRBJ1-4): DTGVSQNPRHKITKRGQNVTFRCDPISEHNRLYWYRQTLGQGPEFLTYFQNEAQLEKSRLLSDRFSAERPKGSFSTLEIQRTEQGDSAMYLCATTLDRMGEKLFFGSGTQLSVL.

The chain couples TRBV12-3 or TRBV12-4 to TRBJ1-2, with D perhaps TRBD1 (5 bases). V lost 3 bases and J lost 4, with 9 bases in between. CDR3 size: 13 residues. This CDR3 is CASSFYRIYGYTF. The CDR3 DNA reads TGTGCCAGCAGTTTCTACAGGATCTATGGCTACACCTTC.

The genes are TRBV6-5 and TRBJ2-1; 9 bases match TRBD1. From germline, CDR1 is MNHEY and CDR2 SVGAGI. With 7 bases clipped from V and 5 bases from J, the junction kept 9 bases outside the gene matches. This CDR3 contains 15 residues. CDR3 sequence (DNA): TGTGCCAGCACTCGTCCGGGACAGGGAAACAATGAGCAGTTCTTC. Protein: CASTRPGQGNNEQFF.

This sequence joins TRBV29-1 and TRBJ1-1; TRBD1 agrees at 8 bases. CDR1 and CDR2 from the germline V gene are SQVTM and ANQGSEA. The V and J ends lost 6 bases and 3 bases, in that order; junction bases with no gene match: 6. The CDR3 loop spans 13 amino acids. The CDR3 spells CSVAQGGHTEAFF. CDR3 DNA sequence: TGCAGCGTAGCACAGGGGGGACACACTGAAGCTTTCTTT.

The gene calls are TRBV18 and TRBJ2-7, with D possibly being TRBD2 (5 bases). This CDR3 has 16 residues. The ends were cut back, 0 bases at V and 0 bases at J, with 12 bases in the middle. The V gene's germline CDR1 is KGHSH and CDR2 LQKENI. The CDR3 is CASSPPGVGSSYEQYF. The CDR3 nucleotides read TGTGCCAGCTCACCACCTGGGGTGGGGAGCTCCTACGAGCAGTACTTC. Filled out from reference TRBV18 and TRBJ2-7, the complete variable domain reads NAGVMQNPRHLVRRRGQEARLRCSPMKGHSHVYWYRQLPEEGLKFMVYLQKENIIDESGMPKERFSAEFPKEGPSILRIQQVVRGDSAAYFCASSPPGVGSSYEQYFGPGTRLTVT.

The chain recombines TRBV19 with TRBJ1-6; D uncertain. The CDR3 runs 14 residues. Per germline, CDR1 LNHDA and CDR2 SQIVND (reference sequence). V lost 6 bases, J lost 0 bases, and 6 bases lay in between. The CDR3 sequence: CASRTSSYNSPLHF. CDR3 bases: TGTGCCAGTAGGACTAGCTCCTATAATTCACCCCTCCACTTT.

The chain is built from TRBV24-1 and TRBJ2-3; 8 bases map to TRBD2. The CDR3 is made up of 14 amino acids. Germline V gene sequence: CDR1 KGHDR, CDR2 SFDVKD. V was clipped by 4 bases and J by 6 bases; unmatched bases: 5. The CDR3: CATSESGGPDTQYF. The CDR3 nucleotides are TGTGCCACCAGTGAATCGGGGGGGCCGGATACGCAGTATTTT.

DNA for the CDR3: TGTGCCAGCAGCTTAACAGGGAATTCACCCCTCCACTTT. This codes for CASSLTGNSPLHF. The chain employs TRBV11-3 and TRBJ1-6; D perhaps matches TRBD1 (6 bases). Trimming left V 2 bases short and J 7 bases short, with 6 bases between. The CDR3 loop spans 13 amino acids. The germline V gene has CDR1 SGHNT and CDR2 YENEEA.

This chain connects TRBV5-1 to TRBJ1-1; D possibly corresponds to TRBD1 (6 bases). This CDR3 has 14 amino acids. V lost 0 bases, J lost 1 base, and 7 bases lay in between. Germline V gene data show CDR1 as SGHRS and CDR2 as YFSETQ. This CDR3 is CASSLGTANTEAFF. CDR3 coding DNA: TGCGCCAGCAGCTTGGGGACAGCGAACACTGAAGCTTTCTTT.

The chain combines TRBV19 with TRBJ1-1; 7 bases line up with TRBD1. The CDR3 runs 13 residues. From germline, CDR1 is LNHDA and CDR2 SQIVND (reference sequence). Trimming at V came to 3 bases and at J to 8 bases, leaving 6 bases not matched to a gene. This CDR3 reads CASSIGPDREAFF. The CDR3 DNA is TGTGCCAGTAGTATTGGCCCGGACAGGGAAGCTTTCTTT.